This T cell receptor (beta chain) was sequenced in a study of blood T cell repertoires in COVID-19 (dated by TCRdb to 2019 to 2021). Background on the whole study: Samples from collaborators originated in the United States, Italy and Spain and spanned both the acute and convalescent phases of COVID-19. Samples were obtained from the ongoing ImmuneRACE study (first 160 participants) and from 950 to 1,500 subjects provided by 6 global collaborators. The repertoires were released in a freely available public database meant as a resource for research on the immune response to SARS-CoV-2. The dataset comprised deeply sampled blood TCRbeta repertoires from subjects exposed to, actively infected with, or recovered from COVID-19. Where available, HLA class I and class II types were obtained from metadata supplied by the sample provider rather than from assay-based typing. Nearly every sample came with metadata listing a de-identified subject ID, COVID-19 status, age in years and sex. The material from the prospective study consisted of cDNA or gDNA derived from T cells, B-cell-depleted T cells, or PBMCs.

Samples from volunteer blood donors who had recovered from COVID-19 were contributed by a second Seattle source. Each collaborating institution followed its own protocols to collect whole blood in K2EDTA tubes. Collaborator samples were shipped for TCRbeta analysis as frozen whole blood, isolated PBMCs, or DNA extracted from either sample type. The immunoSEQ Assay, a bias-controlled multiplex PCR, was used to amplify TCRbeta CDR3 regions from genomic DNA. Processing in the source paper ran as follows. Within the assay, amplification of reference gene primers was used to estimate how many nucleated cells each sample contained. To quantify the absolute abundance of each unique TCRbeta CDR3 rearrangement, sequence reads were collapsed and filtered. For each sample, productive Simpson clonality was calculated as the square root of Simpson's diversity index over productive rearrangements. Imported from immuneACCESS, the table was reduced by TCRdb to in-frame sequences with V and J called. These copies leave out some clones; in studies compared against another copy, an unresolved V gene accounts for under half, and the cause of the remainder is not known. D and trimming come from the DNA, and the V and J calls and clone size come from that table. This sample holds about 240,000 clones; 88% were observed only once. The ten most abundant clones make up 0.95% to 1% of the sample.

The investigation overall reported the following: Clinical and demographic metadata were provided uncurated, with the amount varying by source and participant.

Comments on this clone: What antigen it recognizes has not been identified. No base-level quality is on record; no much larger clone is a single base apart.

From a lookup of the germline V gene, CDR1 and CDR2 are LGHNA and YNFKEQ. The V end loses 4 bases and the J end loses 4 bases, and a stretch of 14 bases separates them. Spanning cysteine to phenylalanine, the CDR3 consists of 14 amino acids. Just the 42-base CDR3 DNA is kept, in frame starting at base 1. Sample: peripheral blood. The sequence came from a woman between 35 and 50 years old who had recovered from COVID-19. The V gene is TRBV4-2 and the J gene is TRBJ2-7; the D segment could be TRBD1, given 5 matching bases. This receptor carries the CDR3 CASSPLGDGYEQYF. The DNA reads TGTGCCAGCAGCCCATTAGGGGATGGGTACGAGCAGTACTTC.